This TCR beta chain was sequenced for a study of vaccination and CD4 T cells after COVID-19. Background on the study: For control cultures, the treatment was a CEFX pool, an HIV-1 Nef pool, or no peptide.

A word on this clonotype: The antigen remains undetermined.

V shed 6 bases and J shed 4 bases, with 7 bases lying between them. The CDR3 covers 12 residues. Germline CDR1 SGHTA, CDR2 FQGNSA. Treatment given: roughly ten-day PBMC culture with coronavirus spike peptide pools or control peptides (ViraFEST assay). The culture of around 2.2 million PBMCs per well included 9.5 to 10 IU/ml IL-2 and roughly 10 ug/ml peptide pools. Sequencing of the DNA from cultured CD4+ T cells was carried out with the Oncomine TCR Beta short-read assay. Each CDR3 protein is one row after TCRdb ran MiXCR on the PCR reads. There are approximately 20,000 distinct CDR3 sequences in the sample; about two thirds occur only once, and less than 6% lies in the top ten.

The sample taken for sequencing was CD4+ T cells from blood, cultured in vitro. This TCR derives from a human donor who had recovered from COVID-19. The V call is TRBV7-2, the J call TRBJ2-1; D ambiguous. The CDR3 nucleotides are TGTGCCAGCAGTTTGTCTTACAATGAGCAGTTCTTC. It codes for CASSLSYNEQFF.